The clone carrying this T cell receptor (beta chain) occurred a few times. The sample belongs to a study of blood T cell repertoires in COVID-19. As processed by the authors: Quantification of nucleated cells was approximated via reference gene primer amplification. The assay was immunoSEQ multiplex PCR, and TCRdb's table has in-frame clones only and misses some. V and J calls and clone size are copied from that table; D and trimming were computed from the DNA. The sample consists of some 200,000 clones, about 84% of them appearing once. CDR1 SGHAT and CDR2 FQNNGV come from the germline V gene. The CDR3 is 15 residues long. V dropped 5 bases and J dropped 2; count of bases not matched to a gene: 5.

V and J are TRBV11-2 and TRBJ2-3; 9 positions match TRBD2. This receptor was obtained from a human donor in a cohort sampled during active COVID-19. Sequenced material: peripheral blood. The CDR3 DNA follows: TGTGCCAGCAGCCCCGCTAGCGGGGCCACAGATACGCAGTATTTT. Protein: CASSPASGATDTQYF.